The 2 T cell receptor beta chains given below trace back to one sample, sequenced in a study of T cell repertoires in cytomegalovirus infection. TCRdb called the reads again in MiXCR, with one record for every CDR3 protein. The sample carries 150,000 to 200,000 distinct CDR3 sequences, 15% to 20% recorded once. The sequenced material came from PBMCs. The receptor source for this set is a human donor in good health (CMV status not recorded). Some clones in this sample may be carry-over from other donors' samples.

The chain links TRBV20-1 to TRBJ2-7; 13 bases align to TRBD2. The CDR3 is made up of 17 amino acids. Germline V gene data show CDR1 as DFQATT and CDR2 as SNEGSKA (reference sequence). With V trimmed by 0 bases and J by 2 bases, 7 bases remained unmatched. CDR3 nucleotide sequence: TGCAGTGCTAGAGATATGGGACTAGCGGGACGGGCCTACGAGCAGTACTTC. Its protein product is CSARDMGLAGRAYEQYF.

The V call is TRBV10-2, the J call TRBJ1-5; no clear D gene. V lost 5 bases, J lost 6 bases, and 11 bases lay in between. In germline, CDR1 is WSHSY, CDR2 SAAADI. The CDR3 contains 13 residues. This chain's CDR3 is CASSKTVSQPQHF. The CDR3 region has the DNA TGCGCCAGCAGTAAAACCGTCAGTCAGCCCCAGCATTTT.